This TCR beta chain originates from a study of siplizumab effects on memory and regulatory T cells. The repertoire was sequenced with immunoSEQ multiplex PCR; TCRdb's copy has only in-frame clones and lacks some. The sample has about 91,000 clones; around 95% are singletons. V gave up 3 bases and J gave up 8 bases, with 13 bases separating them. The CDR3 contains 13 residues. CDR1 and CDR2 from the germline V gene are SGHTA and FQGNSA. Study-level points and caveats: Poor capture below about 10^-5 frequency left most alloreactive clones unmapped to unstimulated subsets. Siplizumab significantly reduced alloreactive sequences traceable to unstimulated CD4+ memory cells.

As regards this clone: As yet, its antigen is unknown. Other DNA sequences of this sample code for an identical CDR3.

V is TRBV7-2 and J is TRBJ1-2; no clear D gene. The source is a human donor in good health. The sample consisted of naive CD4+ T cells sorted from blood. In DNA, the CDR3 is TGTGCCAGCAGCTTGTTAGCTGGGCGCGGCTACACCTTC. As protein: CASSLLAGRGYTF.